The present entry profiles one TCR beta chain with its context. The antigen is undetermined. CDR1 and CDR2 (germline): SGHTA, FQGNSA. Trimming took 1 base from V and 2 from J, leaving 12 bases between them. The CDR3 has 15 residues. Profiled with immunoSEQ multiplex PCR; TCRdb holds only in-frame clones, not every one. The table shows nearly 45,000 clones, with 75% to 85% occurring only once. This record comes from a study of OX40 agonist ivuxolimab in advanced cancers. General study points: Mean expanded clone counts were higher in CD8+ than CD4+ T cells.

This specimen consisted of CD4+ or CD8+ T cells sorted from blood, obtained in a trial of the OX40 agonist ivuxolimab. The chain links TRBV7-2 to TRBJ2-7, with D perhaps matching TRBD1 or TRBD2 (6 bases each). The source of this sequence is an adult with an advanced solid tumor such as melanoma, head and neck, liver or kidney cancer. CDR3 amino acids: CASSLEGGMAYEQYF. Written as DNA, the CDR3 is TGTGCCAGCAGCTTAGAAGGGGGGATGGCCTACGAGCAGTACTTC.